The 27 T cell receptor beta chains below were found in one sample sequenced in a study of shared clonotypes between healthy human individuals. The naive CD8 subset, CD45RO-negative cells positively selected for CCR7, excluded terminally differentiated effector memory CD45RA+ cells. TCRdb keeps only in-frame clones here, not all; method: immunoSEQ multiplex PCR. The profile shows about 680,000 clones, 90% to 95% of them singletons. Sequenced material: naive CD8+ T cells sorted from blood. These receptors were collected from a man under 40 in good health.

Regarding this clone: Compared with germline, one end of the junction differs, possibly owing to a read error. The chain combines TRBV9 with TRBJ1-1, with TRBD1 as a possible D gene (5 bases). Per germline, CDR1 SGDLS and CDR2 YYNGEE. The CDR3 extends over 13 amino acids. DNA of the CDR3: TGTGCCAACAGCGTGGGCGGGGGCACTGAAGCTTTCTTT. This encodes CANSVGGGTEAFF.

V gene TRBV4-1 combines with J gene TRBJ2-7, with TRBD2 matching over 14 bases. Per germline, CDR1 MGHRA and CDR2 YSYEKL. This CDR3 contains 18 residues. V dropped 1 base and J dropped 1; count of bases not matched to a gene: 6. CDR3 sequence reads: CASSQVRLAGGFSYEQYF. CDR3 sequence (DNA): TGCGCCAGCAGCCAAGTTAGACTAGCGGGAGGGTTTTCCTACGAGCAGTACTTC.

The rearrangement links TRBV28 to TRBJ2-3; D remains ambiguous. Germline V lookup: CDR1 MDHEN, CDR2 SYDVKM. The CDR3 runs 14 residues. Trimming pared 7 bases from V and 6 bases from J, leaving 17 bases between. CDR3 DNA: TGTGCCAGCAAAAACCCCGACCTGCCCGATACGCAGTATTTT. Translation: CASKNPDLPDTQYF.

This chain joins TRBV5-6 and TRBJ2-4, with D perhaps TRBD2 (5 bases). The CDR3 runs to 14 residues. Trimming cost V 7 bases and J 3 bases, with 14 bases left between them. The V gene's germline CDR1 is SGHDT and CDR2 YYEEEE. CDR3 residues: CASPPRVVKNIQYF. The CDR3 bases are TGTGCCAGCCCTCCGAGGGTGGTCAAAAACATTCAGTACTTC.

The chain combines TRBV4-1 with TRBJ1-5, with 8 bases fitting TRBD1. Unmatched junction bases numbered 8, after V lost 4 bases and J lost 6 bases. Looked up from germline, CDR1 is MGHRA and CDR2 is YSYEKL. This CDR3 has 15 residues. Written as DNA, the CDR3 is TGCGCCAGCAGCCTGGACGGGACAGGCGGTCAGCCCCAGCATTTT. It codes for CASSLDGTGGQPQHF.

This chain links TRBV11-1 with TRBJ2-7; no clear D. In germline, CDR1 is SGHAT, CDR2 FQDESV (reference sequence). The CDR3 is 15 amino acids. V was cut by 1 base and J by 0 bases, with 10 bases left in between. CDR3 residues: CASSLEEAFSYEQYF. Here the CDR3 DNA reads TGTGCCAGCAGCTTAGAGGAAGCATTCTCCTACGAGCAGTACTTC.

The chain carries TRBV27 and TRBJ2-7, with TRBD1 as a possible D gene (6 bases). Trimming stripped 0 bases from V and 0 bases from J, with 12 bases between. CDR1 and CDR2 (germline): MNHEY, SMNVEV (reference sequence). This CDR3 comprises 16 residues. CDR3 protein: CASSLSRQEVSYEQYF. In DNA, the CDR3 is TGTGCCAGCAGTTTATCGAGACAGGAAGTCTCCTACGAGCAGTACTTC.

The chain carries TRBV4-2 and TRBJ2-2; 7 positions agree with TRBD1. The CDR3 spans 14 residues. J gave up 5 bases and V 4 bases, and 4 bases lay outside the gene matches. Germline V lookup: CDR1 LGHNA, CDR2 YNFKEQ. In nucleotides, the CDR3 is TGTGCCAGCAGCCTGGACAGGCGGACCGGGGAGCTGTTTTTT. Translating it yields CASSLDRRTGELFF.

This sequence joins TRBV28 and TRBJ2-1; TRBD2 matches at 9 bases. This CDR3 comprises 16 residues. J gave up 3 bases and V 2 bases, and 5 bases lay outside the gene matches. The V gene's germline CDR1 is MDHEN and CDR2 SYDVKM. CDR3 nucleotide sequence: TGTGCCAGCAGTTTAGATAGCGGGAGTGGCTACAATGAGCAGTTCTTC. Amino acids: CASSLDSGSGYNEQFF.

This sequence joins TRBV7-9 and TRBJ1-5; D is unresolved. CDR3 length: 16 amino acids. Germline loops: CDR1 SEHNR, CDR2 FQNEAQ (reference sequence). Trimming stripped 1 base from V and 3 bases from J, with 13 bases between. CDR3 coding DNA: TGTGCCAGCAGCTTAGTAGGCCAAGGATTCAATCAGCCCCAGCATTTT. This gives the protein CASSLVGQGFNQPQHF.

In the case of this clone: This same CDR3 is encoded by further DNA sequences in the sample. The chain employs TRBV27 and TRBJ2-1; 12 bases match TRBD2. J lost 7 bases, V lost 2 bases, and 3 bases had no gene match. The CDR3 consists of 15 residues. The germline gives CDR1 MNHEY, CDR2 SMNVEV (reference sequence). The DNA for the CDR3 is TGTGCCAGCAGTTTAGGGACTAGCGGGTCGAATGAGCAGTTCTTC. Its protein is CASSLGTSGSNEQFF.

The CDR3 nucleotides read TGCGCCAGCAGCTTGGCTCTAGCGGGAGGGCCGTTCGGCAATGAGCAGTTCTTC. Protein: CASSLALAGGPFGNEQFF. The rearrangement uses TRBV5-1 and TRBJ2-1; 12 nucleotides align to TRBD2. The J segment lost 6 bases and the V segment lost 0 bases, leaving 10 bases of the junction unmatched. The CDR3 runs 18 residues. Germline CDR1 reads SGHRS; CDR2 reads YFSETQ.

With respect to this clone: The sample carries other DNA sequences with the same CDR3. The chain employs TRBV27 and TRBJ1-5; 10 bases line up with TRBD1. Trimming at V came to 5 bases and at J to 2 bases, leaving 3 bases not matched to a gene. This CDR3 is built from 15 residues. Looked up from germline, CDR1 is MNHEY and CDR2 is SMNVEV (reference sequence). Here the CDR3 DNA reads TGTGCCAGCAGTATAGGGACAGGGGGCAATCAGCCCCAGCATTTT. Amino acids: CASSIGTGGNQPQHF.

DNA of the CDR3: TGTGCCAGCAGTTACGGTGGCGGGAACTACAATGAGCAGTTCTTC. Encoded protein: CASSYGGGNYNEQFF. The chain links TRBV6-5 to TRBJ2-1; TRBD2 is a possible D gene (6 bases). Trimming cost V 2 bases and J 3 bases, with 11 bases left between them. The CDR3 covers 15 residues. CDR1 and CDR2 from the germline V gene are MNHEY and SVGAGI.

This clone was seen a single time. V usage is TRBV29-1 and J usage is TRBJ2-2, with D perhaps assigned TRBD1 or TRBD2 (5 bases each). Deletions cut 5 bases from V and 0 bases from J, with 13 bases between. CDR1 SQVTM and CDR2 ANQGSEA come from the germline V gene. CDR3 length: 15 residues. The CDR3 is CSVRWDASNTGELFF. CDR3 DNA sequence: TGCAGCGTTAGATGGGACGCCTCGAACACCGGGGAGCTGTTTTTT.

The chain carries TRBV29-1 and TRBJ2-7; no clear D. The V gene lost 6 bases and the J gene lost 0 bases, with 9 bases spanning the gap. The CDR3 runs 12 residues. Germline loops: CDR1 SQVTM, CDR2 ANQGSEA. DNA of the CDR3: TGCAGCGTATTCGGGCCCTCCTACGAGCAGTACTTC. Its protein is CSVFGPSYEQYF.

Remarks on this clone: One end of the junction varies from germline; a read error may be responsible. The chain has TRBV7-7 and TRBJ2-5; D call uncertain. The CDR3 loop spans 14 amino acids. Germline lookup yields CDR1 SSHAT and CDR2 FNYEAQ (reference sequence). CDR3 region: CASSLGSGRETQYF. For the CDR3, the DNA is TGTGCTAGCAGCTTAGGCTCAGGTCGCGAGACCCAGTACTTC. The full variable domain, in which reference TRBV7-7 and TRBJ2-5 provide the parts outside the CDR3, is GAGVSQSPRYKVTKRGQDVTLRCDPISSHATLYWYQQALGQGPEFLTYFNYEAQPDKSGLPSDRFSAERPEGSISTLTIQRTEQRDSAMYRCASSLGSGRETQYFGPGTRLLVL.

This clone was recorded only once. The chain links TRBV11-2 to TRBJ2-1, with 7 positions matching TRBD1. The V gene's germline CDR1 is SGHAT and CDR2 FQNNGV. The CDR3 totals 15 residues. V was clipped by 5 bases and J by 3 bases; unmatched bases: 7. In DNA, the CDR3 is TGTGCCAGCAGCGCCCGGGACAGAAACTACAATGAGCAGTTCTTC. Amino acids: CASSARDRNYNEQFF.

Details on this clone: Other DNA sequences of this sample code for an identical CDR3. The chain is built from TRBV7-8 and TRBJ2-3; D is ambiguous. The germline V and J ends were trimmed by 1 base and 4 bases, with 3 bases remaining between them. Germline loops: CDR1 SGHVS, CDR2 FQNEAQ. This CDR3 spans 12 amino acids. CDR3 bases: TGTGCCAGCAGCTTAGGCGCAGATACGCAGTATTTT. Protein product: CASSLGADTQYF.

The rearrangement joins TRBV4-1 to TRBJ1-1; D uncertain. The V and J ends lost 0 bases and 5 bases respectively, with 10 bases between them. The length of the CDR3 is 14 residues. Germline V gene data show CDR1 as MGHRA and CDR2 as YSYEKL. As DNA, the CDR3 is TGCGCCAGCAGCCAAGATGGCCTGAGGACTGAAGCTTTCTTT. It specifies CASSQDGLRTEAFF.

This sequence joins TRBV7-9 and TRBJ2-7; the D gene is possibly TRBD2 (5 bases). V gave up 4 bases and J gave up 3 bases, with 13 bases separating them. The germline CDR1 and CDR2 sequences are SEHNR and FQNEAQ (reference sequence). The CDR3 is 14 amino acids. DNA of the CDR3: TGTGCCAGCAGCTCCGGGAACTGGATCTACGAGCAGTACTTC. This gives the protein CASSSGNWIYEQYF.

As regards this clone: Other DNA variants within this sample encode the same CDR3. The V gene is TRBV29-1, the J gene TRBJ2-3; D is uncertain. The CDR3 is 11 amino acids. Germline CDR1 SQVTM, CDR2 ANQGSEA. V lost 3 bases and J 4 bases, leaving 5 bases between the germline ends. The DNA for the CDR3 is TGCAGCGTTGACCAGCCAGATACGCAGTATTTT. This gives the protein CSVDQPDTQYF.

The gene calls are TRBV19 and TRBJ2-7, with 7 bases lining up with TRBD1. The CDR3 is made up of 14 amino acids. J was trimmed by 0 bases and V by 2 bases; bases with no gene match: 1. CDR1 LNHDA and CDR2 SQIVND come from the germline V gene (reference sequence). The chain's CDR3 is CASSIRDSSYEQYF. As DNA, the CDR3 is TGTGCCAGTAGTATAAGGGACAGCTCCTACGAGCAGTACTTC.

This chain links TRBV4-1 with TRBJ2-3; the D gene is possibly TRBD1 (6 bases). In germline, CDR1 is MGHRA, CDR2 YSYEKL. Trimming removed 4 bases from V and 2 bases from J, with 13 bases in between. The CDR3 has 15 amino acids. CDR3 in amino acids: CASSRAWDNTDTQYF. CDR3 bases: TGCGCCAGCAGCCGAGCTTGGGACAACACAGATACGCAGTATTTT.

The J gene is TRBJ2-1, the V gene TRBV6-4; TRBD2 aligns across 7 bases. Germline V gene sequence: CDR1 MRHNA, CDR2 SNTAGT. There are 14 residues in the CDR3. The V gene end was trimmed by 2 bases and the J gene end by 5 bases; junction bases not matched to a gene: 3. The CDR3: CASSDIAGNNEQFF. DNA for the CDR3: TGTGCCAGCAGTGACATAGCGGGCAACAATGAGCAGTTCTTC.

This rearrangement joins TRBV28 to TRBJ1-1; D is uncertain. Germline V gene data show CDR1 as MDHEN and CDR2 as SYDVKM. The CDR3 has 12 residues. V was trimmed by 3 bases and J by 12 bases, leaving 14 bases between them. CDR3 sequence reads: CASSFRGSGTFF. CDR3 DNA: TGTGCCAGCAGTTTTCGGGGAAGTGGCACTTTCTTT.

This chain links TRBV4-1 with TRBJ1-2; D gene ambiguous. CDR3 length: 14 residues. Germline CDR1 MGHRA, CDR2 YSYEKL. V lost 0 bases and J 2 bases, leaving 7 bases between the germline ends. CDR3 loop: CASSQEAVNYGYTF. The CDR3 region has the DNA TGCGCCAGCAGCCAAGAGGCAGTCAACTATGGCTACACCTTC.